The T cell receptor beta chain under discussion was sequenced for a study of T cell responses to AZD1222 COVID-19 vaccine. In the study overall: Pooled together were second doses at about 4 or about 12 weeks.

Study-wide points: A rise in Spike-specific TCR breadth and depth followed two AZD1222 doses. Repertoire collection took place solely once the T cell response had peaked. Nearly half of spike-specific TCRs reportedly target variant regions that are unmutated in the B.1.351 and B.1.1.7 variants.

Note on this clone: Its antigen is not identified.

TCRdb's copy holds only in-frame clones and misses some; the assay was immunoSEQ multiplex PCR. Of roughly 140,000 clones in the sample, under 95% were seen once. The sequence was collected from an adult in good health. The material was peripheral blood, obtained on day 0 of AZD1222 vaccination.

The CDR3 sequence is CASSLSGGLNYGYTF. DNA for the CDR3: TGTGCCAGCAGCTTATCAGGGGGCCTAAACTATGGCTACACCTTC. The gene calls are TRBV7-2 and TRBJ1-2, with TRBD1 matching 8 bases. Germline V lookup: CDR1 SGHTA, CDR2 FQGNSA. With 2 bases clipped from V and 2 bases from J, the junction kept 4 bases outside the gene matches. The CDR3 length is 15 residues.